These T cell receptor beta chains were read from a single sample in a study of T-cell memory formation after mild COVID-19. Via MiXCR, TCRdb re-called the 5' RACE reads, giving one row per CDR3 protein. The sample has around 450,000 distinct CDR3 sequences; 20% are singletons. The sample consisted of PBMCs or a T cell subset sorted from them (not recorded which). The source of these receptors is an adult woman who had mild COVID-19 (a few samples of this study predate the infection). Cell type and time point are not known. Each CDR3 is given with its conserved first and last residue. D genes are given only for firm matches. Size is omitted from some rows. Given values are once, few, many or a class for expanded clones.

abundance: many
d_gene: TRBD2
j_gene: TRBJ2-7
v_gene: TRBV29-1
CDR3aa: CSVAAAGGPYEQYF
CDR3nt: TGCAGCGTTGCGGCTGCGGGAGGGCCGTACGAGCAGTACTTC

abundance: NA
d_gene: TRBD2
j_gene: TRBJ2-1
v_gene: TRBV5-1
CDR3aa: CASSLGLAGGPDNEQFF
CDR3nt: TGCGCCAGCAGCTTGGGACTAGCGGGGGGGCCAGACAATGAGCAGTTCTTC

abundance: NA
d_gene: TRBD1
j_gene: TRBJ2-7
v_gene: TRBV24-1
CDR3aa: CATSDSRTGYEQYF
CDR3nt: TGTGCCACCAGTGATTCCCGGACAGGGTACGAGCAGTACTTC

abundance: NA
d_gene: NA
j_gene: TRBJ2-1
v_gene: TRBV18
CDR3aa: CASSPPSLNEQFF
CDR3nt: TGTGCCAGCTCACCACCCTCCCTCAATGAGCAGTTCTTC

abundance: many
d_gene: NA
j_gene: TRBJ2-7
v_gene: TRBV20-1
CDR3aa: CSARDDYEQYF
CDR3nt: TGCAGTGCTAGAGATGACTACGAGCAGTACTTC

abundance: NA
d_gene: NA
j_gene: TRBJ2-1
v_gene: TRBV24-1
CDR3aa: CATSDRTAGSTEQFF
CDR3nt: TGTGCCACCAGTGACCGAACCGCCGGGAGTACAGAGCAGTTCTTC

abundance: NA
d_gene: NA
j_gene: TRBJ2-6
v_gene: TRBV5-5
CDR3aa: CDSSLASHSGANVLTF
CDR3nt: TGTGACAGCAGCTTGGCTTCACACTCTGGGGCCAACGTCCTGACTTTC

abundance: few
d_gene: NA
j_gene: TRBJ2-3
v_gene: TRBV7-8
CDR3aa: CASSLGAAMGTQYF
CDR3nt: TGTGCCAGCAGCTTAGGCGCGGCTATGGGTACGCAGTATTTT

abundance: few
d_gene: TRBD1
j_gene: TRBJ2-7
v_gene: TRBV20-1
CDR3aa: CSASPPTGPNEQYF
CDR3nt: TGCAGTGCCTCCCCGCCGACAGGGCCAAACGAGCAGTACTTC

abundance: NA
d_gene: TRBD2
j_gene: TRBJ2-5
v_gene: TRBV20-1
CDR3aa: CRMRASGKETQYF
CDR3nt: TGCAGGATGAGGGCTAGCGGAAAAGAGACCCAGTACTTC

abundance: few
d_gene: NA
j_gene: TRBJ1-6
v_gene: TRBV4-3
CDR3aa: CASSHPRWEESPLHF
CDR3nt: TGCGCCAGCAGCCATCCCCGCTGGGAGGAATCACCCCTCCACTTT

abundance: many
d_gene: NA
j_gene: TRBJ1-2
v_gene: TRBV12-3/TRBV12-4
CDR3aa: CASRTGAPPSGYTF
CDR3nt: TGTGCCAGCAGAACAGGTGCCCCCCCTTCTGGCTACACCTTC

abundance: once
d_gene: NA
j_gene: TRBJ1-6
v_gene: TRBV18
CDR3aa: CASSGGTAGSPLHF
CDR3nt: TGTGCCAGCTCAGGAGGCACGGCGGGCTCACCCCTCCACTTT

abundance: few
d_gene: NA
j_gene: TRBJ1-1
v_gene: TRBV20-1
CDR3aa: CSADLGPLEAFF
CDR3nt: TGCAGTGCCGATCTGGGGCCCCTTGAAGCTTTCTTT

abundance: NA
d_gene: NA
j_gene: TRBJ1-2
v_gene: TRBV29-1
CDR3aa: CSGTSNYGYTF
CDR3nt: TGCAGCGGGACCTCTAACTATGGCTACACCTTC

abundance: few
d_gene: NA
j_gene: TRBJ1-2
v_gene: TRBV3-1
CDR3aa: CASSSGDYGYTF
CDR3nt: TGTGCCAGCAGTTCGGGCGATTATGGCTACACCTTC

abundance: many
d_gene: NA
j_gene: TRBJ1-1
v_gene: TRBV3-1
CDR3aa: CASSRAGGSAAFF
CDR3nt: TGTGCCAGCAGCCGCGCGGGGGGGTCGGCAGCTTTCTTT

abundance: once
d_gene: TRBD2
j_gene: TRBJ2-1
v_gene: TRBV2
CDR3aa: CASSNRRGAGINEQFF
CDR3nt: TGTGCCAGCAGCAACAGGCGGGGGGCCGGAATCAATGAGCAGTTCTTC

abundance: NA
d_gene: NA
j_gene: TRBJ2-2
v_gene: TRBV20-1
CDR3aa: CSARQEWTTGELFF
CDR3nt: TGCAGTGCTAGACAGGAATGGACCACCGGGGAGCTGTTTTTT

abundance: few
d_gene: TRBD2
j_gene: TRBJ2-1
v_gene: TRBV6-2/TRBV6-3
CDR3aa: CASSFSPLGTSGYNEQFF
CDR3nt: TGTGCCAGCAGCTTCTCCCCCCTCGGGACTAGCGGTTACAATGAGCAGTTCTTC

abundance: NA
d_gene: TRBD1
j_gene: TRBJ1-2
v_gene: TRBV7-8
CDR3aa: CASSFSGTGGNYGYTF
CDR3nt: TGTGCCAGCAGCTTCTCCGGGACAGGGGGCAACTATGGCTACACCTTC

abundance: NA
d_gene: NA
j_gene: TRBJ2-3
v_gene: TRBV10-2
CDR3aa: CASSDSPVAQYF
CDR3nt: TGCGCCAGCAGTGATTCCCCCGTTGCGCAGTATTTT

abundance: few
d_gene: NA
j_gene: TRBJ2-3
v_gene: TRBV6-2/TRBV6-3
CDR3aa: CASGTTSTDTQYF
CDR3nt: TGTGCCAGCGGCACAACTAGCACAGATACGCAGTATTTT

abundance: few
d_gene: NA
j_gene: TRBJ1-2
v_gene: TRBV2
CDR3aa: CASRYSRTNYGYTF
CDR3nt: TGTGCCAGCCGCTACAGTCGAACTAACTATGGCTACACCTTC

abundance: NA
d_gene: NA
j_gene: TRBJ2-3
v_gene: TRBV19
CDR3aa: CAAGFTDTQYF
CDR3nt: TGTGCCGCAGGATTCACAGATACGCAGTATTTT

abundance: once
d_gene: NA
j_gene: TRBJ2-3
v_gene: TRBV2
CDR3aa: CASSPYGRKTDTQYF
CDR3nt: TGTGCCAGCAGTCCCTATGGGAGGAAGACAGATACGCAGTATTTT